Following are 26 T cell receptor beta chains from one sample sequenced in a study of human T cells and chemical hapten exposure. Time point denoted: patch test 1, 2 weeks after DPC sensitization. Treatment meaning: therapeutic diphenylcyclopropenone sensitization with weekly scalp DPC. Total RNA came from unfractionated whole blood. TCRdb ran MiXCR on the RACE reads and lists one entry per CDR3 protein. The sample includes 40,000 to 50,000 distinct CDR3 sequences, under 4.5% of them seen just once. The sequenced sample was whole blood, obtained in connection with sensitization to the hapten diphenylcyclopropenone (DPC). The receptors originated from a man aged 50 to 60 with alopecia areata. Some clones in this sample may be carry-over from other donors' samples.

This chain connects TRBV6-2 or TRBV6-3 to TRBJ2-1, with 8 bases lining up with TRBD1. V trimming: 5 bases; J trimming: 7 bases; junction bases outside the gene matches: 13. Germline assignment: CDR1 MNHEY and CDR2 SVGEGT. This CDR3 region has 16 residues. CDR3 amino acids: CASSTPGQGRENEQFF. CDR3 bases: TGTGCCAGCAGTACTCCCGGACAGGGCCGGGAGAATGAGCAGTTCTTC.

The chain couples TRBV6-1 to TRBJ1-2, with D uncertain. The CDR3 length is 15 residues. V was cut by 1 base and J by 5 bases, with 14 bases left in between. Germline CDR1 MNHNS, CDR2 SASEGT. The CDR3 DNA follows: TGTGCCAGCAGTGAAGAATTAACTAGTGCGTATGGCTACACCTTC. This codes for CASSEELTSAYGYTF.

The sample holds many counts of this clonotype. The chain has TRBV20-1 and TRBJ2-7; no clear D gene. Trimming left V 4 bases short and J 6 bases short, with 10 bases between. Germline lookup yields CDR1 DFQATT and CDR2 SNEGSKA (reference sequence). The CDR3 runs to 11 residues. The DNA for the CDR3 is TGCAGTGCTACAGAGAGAGGCGAGCAGTACTTC. It encodes CSATERGEQYF.

This clonotype was picked up many times. The chain has TRBV20-1 and TRBJ2-2; the D is unclear. CDR3 length: 15 amino acids. Germline CDR1 reads DFQATT; CDR2 reads SNEGSKA (reference sequence). V dropped 3 bases and J dropped 2 bases, with 13 bases sitting between them. In DNA form, the CDR3 reads TGCAGTGCTAGTCCGCGCGACTTAAACACCGGGGAGCTGTTTTTT. It encodes CSASPRDLNTGELFF.

This clonotype appeared many times. The V call is TRBV6-1, the J call TRBJ2-3, with D perhaps TRBD1 (6 bases). Trimming cost V 5 bases and J 2 bases, with 14 bases left between them. Germline CDR1 and CDR2: MNHNS and SASEGT. The CDR3 length is 15 residues. CDR3: CASSIAAGATDTQYF. As DNA, the CDR3 is TGTGCCAGCAGTATTGCGGCAGGGGCCACAGATACGCAGTATTTT.

This clonotype was counted at least ten times. V gene TRBV28 combines with J gene TRBJ1-2; D is uncertain. Deletions cut 6 bases from V and 9 bases from J, with 11 bases between. CDR1 and CDR2 (germline): MDHEN, SYDVKM. CDR3 length equals 11 residues. Here the CDR3 reads CASSSSKSYTF. The CDR3 nucleotides read TGTGCCAGCAGCTCTAGTAAGAGCTACACCTTC.

This clonotype came up many times. The J gene is TRBJ2-7, the V gene TRBV5-1; a possible D gene is TRBD1 (6 bases). Germline loops: CDR1 SGHRS, CDR2 YFSETQ. This CDR3 contains 16 residues. The V gene lost 3 bases and the J gene lost 0 bases, with 16 bases spanning the gap. The CDR3 sequence is CASSWGRLRTSYEQYF. CDR3 nucleotide sequence: TGCGCCAGCAGCTGGGGGCGATTGCGGACCTCCTACGAGCAGTACTTC. The complete variable domain, with remaining parts taken from reference TRBV5-1 and TRBJ2-7, reads KAGVTQTPRYLIKTRGQQVTLSCSPISGHRSVSWYQQTPGQGLQFLFEYFSETQRNKGNFPGRFSGRQFSNSRSEMNVSTLELGDSALYLCASSWGRLRTSYEQYFGPGTRLTVT.

There are many counts of this clonotype. This chain joins TRBV7-2 and TRBJ2-3; D gene unclear. CDR1 and CDR2 from the germline V gene are SGHTA and FQGNSA. Trimming took off 2 bases at V and 2 bases at J, with 11 bases between the two ends. This CDR3 has 15 residues. CDR3 residues: CASSLLGSSTDTQYF. CDR3 in DNA: TGTGCCAGCAGCTTATTGGGCTCCTCCACAGATACGCAGTATTTT.

This clonotype was detected many times. V usage is TRBV30 and J usage is TRBJ1-3; D is unresolved. CDR1 is GTSNPN, CDR2 SVGIG, per germline (reference sequence). The CDR3 is made up of 14 amino acids. V lost 1 base to trimming and J lost 4 bases, with 11 bases between them. CDR3 nucleotides: TGTGCCTGGAGTGGGACTGCTCTGGGAAACACCATATATTTT. It yields the protein CAWSGTALGNTIYF.

The sample holds many counts of this clonotype. The chain links TRBV18 to TRBJ2-1; 10 bases align to TRBD1. After removal of 2 bases from V and 10 bases from J, the junction contained 8 bases not matched to a gene. CDR1 KGHSH and CDR2 LQKENI come from the germline V gene. The CDR3 runs 15 residues. DNA of the CDR3: TGTGCCAGCTCACCAGGGACAGGGGTCTCTGGGGAGCAGTTCTTC. This gives the protein CASSPGTGVSGEQFF.

This clonotype came up many times. The chain carries TRBV6-5 and TRBJ1-1; the match to TRBD1 covers 7 bases. In germline, CDR1 is MNHEY, CDR2 SVGAGI. The V segment lost 7 bases and the J segment 4 bases; nucleotides outside the gene matches: 3. The CDR3 runs 12 residues. CDR3 DNA: TGTGCCAGCACCGACAGGGCCACTGAAGCTTTCTTT. It translates to CASTDRATEAFF.

This clonotype was detected a few times. The chain uses TRBV7-9 and TRBJ2-2; 12 positions agree with TRBD1. The CDR3 has 17 residues. Germline V gene data show CDR1 as SEHNR and CDR2 as FQNEAQ (reference sequence). V shed 1 base, J shed 7 bases, and the junction held 7 bases outside the gene matches. DNA for the CDR3: TGTGCCAGCAGCTTAGGAGGGACAGGGGGCGCTGTCGGGGAGCTGTTTTTT. Translating it yields CASSLGGTGGAVGELFF.

This clonotype was found many times. The chain carries TRBV4-2 and TRBJ2-5, with 8 bases fitting TRBD1. Germline V gene data show CDR1 as LGHNA and CDR2 as YNFKEQ. V was pared by 0 bases and J by 4 bases, with 25 bases of the junction left unmatched. The length of the CDR3 is 22 residues. DNA for the CDR3: TGTGCCAGCAGCCAAGAGGTCCGGACAGGGCTTAGGGGTGGTCTGTCTCCAGAGACCCAGTACTTC. Translated: CASSQEVRTGLRGGLSPETQYF.

The sample holds many counts of this clonotype. The rearrangement joins TRBV4-1 to TRBJ2-5; possible D gene TRBD1, 5 bases. Trimming shortened V by 0 bases and J by 0 bases, and 14 bases separated the two germline ends. Germline-derived CDR1 and CDR2 are MGHRA and YSYEKL. This CDR3 has 17 amino acids. The CDR3 DNA reads as TGCGCCAGCAGCCAAGATATTGACAGACGTCACCAAGAGACCCAGTACTTC. Translated, it gives CASSQDIDRRHQETQYF.

This clonotype was counted many times. The chain carries TRBV9 and TRBJ2-2; D unresolved. The CDR3 spans 12 residues. The germline CDR1 and CDR2 sequences are SGDLS and YYNGEE. Trimming removed 3 bases at V and 9 bases at J, with 9 bases between. The CDR3 sequence is CASSDEYRELFF. The CDR3 coding sequence is TGTGCCAGCAGCGACGAATACAGGGAGCTGTTTTTT. Supplemented by reference TRBV9 and TRBJ2-2, the full variable domain reads DSGVTQTPKHLITATGQRVTLRCSPRSGDLSVYWYQQSLDQGLQFLIQYYNGEERAKGNILERFSAQQFPDLHSELNLSSLELGDSALYFCASSDEYRELFFGEGSRLTVL.

A word on this clonotype: A read error may be the cause here, since a much bigger clone is one base away. The chain is built from TRBV5-1 and TRBJ1-5; possibly TRBD1 for D (5 bases). Germline CDR1 reads SGHRS; CDR2 reads YFSETQ. Trimming took off 2 bases at V and 5 bases at J, with 11 bases between the two ends. This CDR3 is 14 amino acids long. The CDR3 region has the DNA TGCGCCAGCAGCTTTGACAGAGAAGATCAGCCCCAGCATTTT. As protein: CASSFDREDQPQHF.

This clonotype was seen many times. The rearrangement links TRBV20-1 to TRBJ2-7; 7 nucleotides match TRBD1. Germline V gives CDR1 DFQATT, CDR2 SNEGSKA (reference sequence). J gave up 7 bases and V 0 bases, and 0 bases lay outside the gene matches. CDR3 length equals 11 residues. Written as DNA, the CDR3 is TGCAGTGCTAGAGAGGACAGGGAGCAGTACTTC. Protein: CSAREDREQYF.

In its sample, this clonotype was seen many times. The V and J genes are TRBV2 and TRBJ2-5; D possibly corresponds to TRBD1 (5 bases). Trimming cost V 6 bases and J 4 bases, with 18 bases left between them. The germline V gene has CDR1 SNHLY and CDR2 FYNNEI. The CDR3 sequence is 15 residues long. The CDR3: CASSGRTGSSETQYF. The CDR3 DNA reads TGTGCCAGCAGCGGTCGCACAGGTTCCTCAGAGACCCAGTACTTC.

At least ten counts were recorded for this clonotype. The chain combines TRBV18 with TRBJ1-5; 10 bases map to TRBD1. The CDR3 runs 17 residues. With 8 bases clipped from V and 2 bases from J, the junction kept 12 bases outside the gene matches. Germline V CDR1 and CDR2: KGHSH, LQKENI. CDR3 coding DNA: TGTGCCAGCGCTACGGGACAGGGGTCAGGAGGCAATCAGCCCCAGCATTTT. It yields the protein CASATGQGSGGNQPQHF.

This clonotype appeared many times. The CDR3 bases are TGTGCCAGCAGCTTAGCGGGCACAGATACGCAGTATTTT. Protein sequence: CASSLAGTDTQYF. The chain is built from TRBV11-2 and TRBJ2-3; D is undetermined. Germline-derived CDR1 and CDR2 are SGHAT and FQNNGV. Trimming removed 1 base from V and 1 base from J, with 3 bases in between. The CDR3 runs 13 residues.

This clonotype was picked up a small number of times. The V gene is TRBV9, the J gene TRBJ2-5; TRBD2 matches at 8 bases. With 3 bases clipped from V and 5 bases from J, the junction kept 6 bases outside the gene matches. This CDR3 region has 14 residues. Germline values: CDR1 SGDLS, CDR2 YYNGEE. CDR3 residues: CASSAAGVGETQYF. The CDR3 region has the DNA TGTGCCAGCAGCGCAGCGGGAGTAGGCGAGACCCAGTACTTC.

Many counts were recorded for this clonotype. The chain is built from TRBV10-2 and TRBJ2-2; D remains ambiguous. The CDR3 is 14 amino acids. The germline CDR1 and CDR2 sequences are WSHSY and SAAADI. V was clipped by 7 bases and J by 5 bases, with 14 bases between them. As DNA, the CDR3 is TGCGCCAGCAAGGATGGGATAGAGACCGGGGAGCTGTTTTTT. It encodes CASKDGIETGELFF.

This clonotype was observed many times. The chain couples TRBV20-1 to TRBJ2-4, with D unresolved. The CDR3 is made up of 13 amino acids. Germline V CDR1 and CDR2: DFQATT, SNEGSKA (reference sequence). Trimming removed 6 bases from V and 0 bases from J, with 9 bases in between. The DNA for the CDR3 is TGCAGTGCCCGCCACCTAGCCAAAAACATTCAGTACTTC. Its protein product is CSARHLAKNIQYF.

The chain is built from TRBV27 and TRBJ1-2; the D is unclear. Per germline, CDR1 MNHEY and CDR2 SMNVEV (reference sequence). This CDR3 is 15 amino acids long. Trimming took 0 bases from V and 0 from J, leaving 8 bases between them. CDR3 nucleotide sequence: TGTGCCAGCAGTTTATCAGGGAGTTCTAACTATGGCTACACCTTC. Translating gives CASSLSGSSNYGYTF.

This clonotype was found a few times. The V gene is TRBV11-2, the J gene TRBJ2-3, with a tentative D call TRBD2 (5 bases). Between the trimmed V and J ends, which lost 5 bases and 1 base, there was a span of 7 bases. CDR3 length: 13 amino acids. Looked up from germline, CDR1 is SGHAT and CDR2 is FQNNGV. CDR3 DNA: TGTGCCAGCAGCGTTAGCGGCACAGATACGCAGTATTTT. This gives the protein CASSVSGTDTQYF.

The rearrangement links TRBV28 to TRBJ1-2; no reliable D call. In germline, CDR1 is MDHEN, CDR2 SYDVKM. Trimming took off 8 bases at V and 2 bases at J, with 12 bases between the two ends. The CDR3 consists of 13 residues. The CDR3 nucleotides are TGTGCCAGCCGGGATCTTACCAACTATGGCTACACCTTC. Protein sequence: CASRDLTNYGYTF.